Detailed here is one T cell receptor (beta chain). These data originate in a study of T cells in Graves' hyperthyroidism and ophthalmopathy. Germline CDR1 and CDR2: KGHDR and SFDVKD. Between the trimmed V and J ends, which lost 4 bases and 5 bases, there was a span of 15 bases. This CDR3 spans 15 amino acids. RNA transcripts yielded amplified TCR beta CDR3 regions. HTBI primers were employed in a first-round RT-PCR of the TCR CDR3. A single record per CDR3 protein comes from TCRdb applying MiXCR to the multiplex PCR reads. This sample yields approximately 560,000 distinct CDR3 sequences, of which 46% are seen a single time; approximately 8.2% belongs to the top ten. Hyperthyroidism patients were newly diagnosed, had disease duration under 2 months, and were aged 18 to 65 years.

The chain joins TRBV24-1 to TRBJ2-3, with D perhaps matching TRBD2 (6 bases). The origin of this receptor is a woman aged 18-35 years with Graves' hyperthyroidism. The sequenced sample consisted of peripheral blood or thyroid tissue (not recorded which). The CDR3 DNA follows: TGTGCCACCAGTGACGAGGCTAGCGTTGAAGATACGCAGTATTTT. Translation gives CATSDEASVEDTQYF.